This TCR beta chain comes out of a study of immune evolution from preneoplasia to lung adenocarcinoma. About the research overall: HLA loss of heterozygosity: roughly 6.4% AIS, around 16% MIA, about 32% ADC, none AAH.

Each case's diagnosis was confirmed by two pathologists on H&E. The CDR3 is made up of 14 amino acids. Germline V gene data show CDR1 as KGHSH and CDR2 as LQKENI. Trimming shortened V by 4 bases and J by 1 base, and 10 bases separated the two germline ends. This clone has a single count. Its antigen is as yet unknown. The study's findings and limits: Later-stage lesions appeared to have more T cells, more diversity, less clonality. From normal lung to invasive adenocarcinoma, top clone frequencies appeared to decrease.

The protocol was immunoSEQ multiplex PCR, while the TCRdb copy is restricted to in-frame clones and leaves out a portion. The sample lists 4,000 to 6,000 clones, less than 85% occurring once. Sequencing used FFPE minimally invasive lung adenocarcinoma tissue. V and J are TRBV18 and TRBJ1-1; TRBD1 might be the D (5 bases). The clonotype originates from a person aged 50-75 years with lung adenocarcinoma. The CDR3 protein is CASSLSGPNTEAFF. Written as DNA, the CDR3 is TGTGCCAGCTCACTCTCGGGACCGAACACTGAAGCTTTCTTT.